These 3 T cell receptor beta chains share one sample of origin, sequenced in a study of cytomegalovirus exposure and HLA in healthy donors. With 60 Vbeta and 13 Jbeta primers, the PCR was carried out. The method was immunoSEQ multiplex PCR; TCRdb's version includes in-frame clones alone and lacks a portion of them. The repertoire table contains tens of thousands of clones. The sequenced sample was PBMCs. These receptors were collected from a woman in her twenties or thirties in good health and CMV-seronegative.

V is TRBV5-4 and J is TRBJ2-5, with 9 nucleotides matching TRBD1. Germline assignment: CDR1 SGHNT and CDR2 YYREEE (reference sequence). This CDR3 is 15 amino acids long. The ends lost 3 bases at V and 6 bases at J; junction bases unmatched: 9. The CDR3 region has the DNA TGTGCCAGCAGCTACTCCGGGACAGGGAAAAAGACCCAGTACTTC. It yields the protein CASSYSGTGKKTQYF.

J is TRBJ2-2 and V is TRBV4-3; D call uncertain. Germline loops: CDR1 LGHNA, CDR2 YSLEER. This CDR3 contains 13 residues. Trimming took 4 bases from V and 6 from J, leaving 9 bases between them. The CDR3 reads CASSPGLAGELFF. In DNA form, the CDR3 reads TGCGCCAGCAGCCCCGGGTTGGCCGGGGAGCTGTTTTTT.

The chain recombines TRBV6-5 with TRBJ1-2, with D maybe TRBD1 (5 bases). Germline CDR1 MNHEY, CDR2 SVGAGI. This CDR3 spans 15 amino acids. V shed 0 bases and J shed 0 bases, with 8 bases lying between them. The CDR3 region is CASSYSGGANYGYTF. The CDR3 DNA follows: TGTGCCAGCAGTTACTCGGGGGGAGCTAACTATGGCTACACCTTC.